This entry features one TCR beta chain sequence. Antigen unknown. J gave up 6 bases and V 1 base, and 10 bases lay outside the gene matches. The CDR3 totals 16 residues. The V gene's germline CDR1 is LGHNA and CDR2 YSLEER. This sample stems from a study of CD8+CD57+ T cells in acquired aplastic anemia. Study information: An average of roughly 3 ug of DNA was obtained from sorted CD4+ and CD8+ cells.

Study outcomes and limitations: It was found that some 31 CD8+ CDR3 sequences were shared between patients and controls. Between the patient and control groups, CD8+ Simpson's diversity did not differ significantly.

Flow cytometry had shown expanded CD8+CD57+ cells in the patients chosen for sequencing. CDR3 and TCR beta VDJ profiling relied on genomic DNA as the template. TCRdb reanalysed the reads using MiXCR and keeps one entry per CDR3 protein. The sample holds hundreds of thousands of distinct CDR3 sequences, around 32% seen once. V is TRBV4-3 and J is TRBJ2-7; 9 nucleotides agree with TRBD2. The clonotype comes from a human donor with aplastic anemia. Sequences were obtained from sorted CD4+, CD8+, or CD8+CD57+ T cells (not recorded which) from PBMCs. In DNA, the CDR3 is TGCGCCAGCAGCCAAGGAGGGGCGGGACTAGCCACCGAGCAGTACTTC. It is translated as CASSQGGAGLATEQYF.